These 29 T cell receptor beta chains originate from one sample sequenced in a study of beta chain features in type 1 diabetes. Study-level findings and limits: In every one of the four CD4+ subsets, TCRB CDR3s were moderately but significantly shorter in Type 1 diabetes patients.

Expressed TCRB transcripts were sequenced because the isolated RNA had all been reverse transcribed beforehand. Here immunoSEQ multiplex PCR was the method, and the copy in TCRdb shows in-frame clones only, minus some. The sample has 350,000 to 450,000 clones; roughly 13% are singletons. Their cognate antigens are unknown. Sequences were obtained from naive CD4+ T cells from blood. The source of these receptors is a woman younger than 35 with type 1 diabetes.

This clone was recorded a few times. The rearrangement joins TRBV29-1 to TRBJ2-3; 7 bases are a match to TRBD2. This CDR3 is 14 amino acids long. Germline V gene sequence: CDR1 SQVTM, CDR2 ANQGSEA. V lost 6 bases and J lost 5; bases outside the gene matches: 11. CDR3 sequence (DNA): TGCAGCGTCCTCAATAGGCGGGAGCAAGATACGCAGTATTTT. Protein sequence: CSVLNRREQDTQYF.

The chain is built from TRBV14 and TRBJ2-7; tentative D call: TRBD2 (6 bases). The germline V and J ends were trimmed by 3 bases and 3 bases, with 6 bases remaining between them. Germline values: CDR1 SGHDN, CDR2 FVKESK. The length of the CDR3 is 12 residues. The CDR3 protein is CASSQGGYEQYF. DNA for the CDR3: TGTGCCAGCAGCCAGGGGGGCTACGAGCAGTACTTC.

This clone was detected a few times. The V and J genes are TRBV18 and TRBJ2-1, with TRBD2 as a possible D gene (5 bases). V was pared by 3 bases and J by 4 bases, with 7 bases between. The CDR3 is 13 amino acids. From germline, CDR1 is KGHSH and CDR2 LQKENI. CDR3 DNA sequence: TGTGCCAGCTCACCGACTACTTACAATGAGCAGTTCTTC. Translating gives CASSPTTYNEQFF.

This chain connects TRBV7-3 to TRBJ2-7; D is perhaps TRBD2 (5 bases). This CDR3 comprises 11 residues. The germline gives CDR1 SGHTA, CDR2 FQGTGA. Deletions cut 5 bases from V and 6 bases from J, with 8 bases between. The CDR3 spells CASSGGGEQYF. DNA of the CDR3: TGTGCCAGCAGCGGAGGCGGCGAGCAGTACTTC.

This clone was detected only a few times. This sequence joins TRBV29-1 and TRBJ1-6; 7 bases are a match to TRBD1. The CDR3 has 13 amino acids. J lost 6 bases, V lost 4 bases, and 3 bases had no gene match. Germline-derived CDR1 and CDR2 are SQVTM and ANQGSEA. CDR3 DNA sequence: TGCAGCGTTGGGCAGGGGGGTAATTCACCCCTCCACTTT. This encodes CSVGQGGNSPLHF.

The gene calls are TRBV18 and TRBJ2-7, with D possibly matching TRBD1 (6 bases). The germline CDR1 and CDR2 sequences are KGHSH and LQKENI. The V and J ends lost 2 bases and 2 bases respectively, with 13 bases between them. The length of the CDR3 is 15 residues. The CDR3 region has the DNA TGTGCCAGCTCACCAACGACAGGTCCGACCTACGAGCAGTACTTC. Amino acids: CASSPTTGPTYEQYF.

This clone was detected a few times. J is TRBJ2-5 and V is TRBV28; a possible D gene is TRBD1 (6 bases). Trimming took off 5 bases at V and 6 bases at J, with 13 bases between the two ends. Germline V gene data show CDR1 as MDHEN and CDR2 as SYDVKM. The CDR3 has 13 residues. The CDR3 DNA reads as TGTGCCAGCAGTCCAACAGGGCCGAAGACCCAGTACTTC. This codes for CASSPTGPKTQYF.

This clone was detected only a few times. The gene calls are TRBV4-1 and TRBJ1-1; D remains unclear. CDR3 size: 14 residues. V lost 0 bases and J 1 base, leaving 6 bases between the germline ends. The germline V gene has CDR1 MGHRA and CDR2 YSYEKL. CDR3 nucleotide sequence: TGCGCCAGCAGCCAAGACCACAGGAACACTGAAGCTTTCTTT. It yields the protein CASSQDHRNTEAFF.

This clone was detected a few times. The chain recombines TRBV7-7 with TRBJ2-3; no firm D call. Between the trimmed V and J ends, which lost 1 base and 6 bases, there was a span of 8 bases. CDR3 length equals 13 residues. The germline V gene encodes CDR1 SSHAT and CDR2 FNYEAQ (reference sequence). The CDR3, as DNA: TGTGCCAGCAGCTTAGGTGTCGGGGATACGCAGTATTTT. Translated, it gives CASSLGVGDTQYF. The full variable domain, completed using reference TRBV7-7 and TRBJ2-3, is GAGVSQSPRYKVTKRGQDVTLRCDPISSHATLYWYQQALGQGPEFLTYFNYEAQPDKSGLPSDRFSAERPEGSISTLTIQRTEQRDSAMYRCASSLGVGDTQYFGPGTRLTVL.

V usage is TRBV29-1 and J usage is TRBJ2-5; 7 bases fit TRBD1. Germline V gene lookup returns CDR1 SQVTM and CDR2 ANQGSEA. J gave up 5 bases and V 4 bases, and 7 bases lay outside the gene matches. The CDR3 runs 13 residues. The CDR3 protein is CSVVKGADETQYF. The CDR3 DNA reads as TGCAGCGTTGTAAAGGGGGCGGATGAGACCCAGTACTTC.

This clone came up a few times. This chain joins TRBV5-5 and TRBJ2-1, with 13 bases matching TRBD2. Germline V lookup: CDR1 SGHKS, CDR2 YYEKEE (reference sequence). The CDR3 consists of 14 residues. V lost 7 bases and J lost 9; bases outside the gene matches: 7. DNA of the CDR3: TGTGCCAGCCTGAGGACTAGCGGGAGAGGTGAGCAGTTCTTC. Translation gives CASLRTSGRGEQFF.

This chain connects TRBV30 to TRBJ1-1, with 7 bases aligning to TRBD1. The J segment lost 1 base and the V segment lost 3 bases, leaving 2 bases of the junction unmatched. The CDR3 length is 13 residues. Germline CDR1 GTSNPN, CDR2 SVGIG (reference sequence). CDR3 bases: TGTGCCTGGAGGGGACAGCCGAACACTGAAGCTTTCTTT. It translates to CAWRGQPNTEAFF.

The V and J genes are TRBV28 and TRBJ2-3; 7 nucleotides align to TRBD2. In germline, CDR1 is MDHEN, CDR2 SYDVKM. V dropped 3 bases and J dropped 0; count of bases not matched to a gene: 3. CDR3 length equals 15 residues. The CDR3 nucleotides are TGTGCCAGCAGTTTCGAGGGAGGGAGCACAGATACGCAGTATTTT. Its translation is CASSFEGGSTDTQYF.

This clone was counted a few times. The chain combines TRBV30 with TRBJ2-7, with D perhaps TRBD1 (6 bases). Per germline, CDR1 GTSNPN and CDR2 SVGIG (reference sequence). Trimming shortened V by 5 bases and J by 3 bases, and 14 bases separated the two germline ends. This CDR3 has 13 residues. The CDR3 protein is CAWDRDTNYEQYF. The CDR3 bases are TGTGCCTGGGACCGGGACACGAACTACGAGCAGTACTTC.

This clone showed up just a few times. The CDR3 reads CASSLGYRGLSPLHF. The DNA of the CDR3 is TGTGCCAGCAGCTTAGGTTACAGGGGGCTTTCACCCCTCCACTTT. The rearrangement links TRBV11-2 to TRBJ1-6, with 9 bases matching TRBD1. Unmatched junction bases numbered 4, after V lost 1 base and J lost 9 bases. Looked up from germline, CDR1 is SGHAT and CDR2 is FQNNGV. CDR3 length: 15 residues.

The V call is TRBV7-2, the J call TRBJ2-5; D possibly corresponds to TRBD1 (5 bases). Germline values: CDR1 SGHTA, CDR2 FQGNSA. The V end was cut by 5 bases, the J end by 10 bases, with 20 bases between. The CDR3 contains 14 residues. The CDR3 nucleotides are TGTGCCAGCAGCCTGCTAATGGGGCTACAGAGCCAGTACTTC. The encoded protein is CASSLLMGLQSQYF.

This clone was recorded a few times. CDR3 DNA sequence: TGTGCCAGCAGCAACCGGGACAGGGGATACGAGCAGTACTTC. Its protein product is CASSNRDRGYEQYF. The chain carries TRBV7-9 and TRBJ2-7; TRBD1 matches 10 bases. Germline V gives CDR1 SEHNR, CDR2 FQNEAQ (reference sequence). V shed 5 bases, J shed 4 bases, and the junction held 5 bases outside the gene matches. This CDR3 spans 14 amino acids.

V gene TRBV11-2 combines with J gene TRBJ1-6; possibly TRBD1 for D (5 bases). Germline CDR1 is SGHAT and CDR2 is FQNNGV. The germline V and J ends were trimmed by 4 bases and 9 bases, with 13 bases remaining between them. The CDR3 extends over 14 amino acids. The CDR3 coding sequence is TGTGCCAGCAGCTCCCCAGGGTTGGGTTCACCCCTCCACTTT. Translation gives CASSSPGLGSPLHF.

The table lists this clone with a few counts. The CDR3 loop is CASSQGVDRDPGETQYF. CDR3 DNA sequence: TGTGCCAGCAGCCAGGGGGTGGACAGAGACCCCGGGGAGACCCAGTACTTC. V gene TRBV16 combines with J gene TRBJ2-5; perhaps TRBD1 as D (6 bases). There are 17 residues in the CDR3. Looked up from germline, CDR1 is KGHSY and CDR2 is FQNENV. The germline V and J ends were trimmed by 3 bases and 5 bases, with 22 bases remaining between them.

The genes are TRBV5-1 and TRBJ2-7; 10 bases map to TRBD1. The length of the CDR3 is 14 residues. Germline CDR1 SGHRS, CDR2 YFSETQ. Trimming took 5 bases from V and 1 from J; bases not matched to a gene: 3. In nucleotides, the CDR3 is TGCGCCAGCAGTTCGGGACAGGGGTCCTACGAGCAGTACTTC. This sequence encodes CASSSGQGSYEQYF.

This clone was seen only a few times. The genes are TRBV2 and TRBJ1-4; the D is unclear. Germline lookup yields CDR1 SNHLY and CDR2 FYNNEI. The CDR3 is 13 residues long. Trimming took 7 bases from V and 13 from J, leaving 19 bases between them. In nucleotides, the CDR3 is TGTGCCAGCAACAAGGGAGTAGGGTTGGGACTGTTTTTT. It specifies CASNKGVGLGLFF.

The chain couples TRBV2 to TRBJ2-7; 13 bases match TRBD2. With 5 bases clipped from V and 2 bases from J, the junction kept 6 bases outside the gene matches. This CDR3 spans 16 amino acids. The germline V gene encodes CDR1 SNHLY and CDR2 FYNNEI. CDR3 coding DNA: TGTGCCAGCAGTAGGACTAGCGGGAGCAACACCTACGAGCAGTACTTC. Protein sequence: CASSRTSGSNTYEQYF.

This clone appeared a few times. The chain uses TRBV30 and TRBJ2-7; the D gene is possibly TRBD1 (5 bases). The ends were cut back, 3 bases at V and 6 bases at J, with 18 bases in the middle. CDR1 GTSNPN and CDR2 SVGIG come from the germline V gene (reference sequence). The CDR3 spans 14 residues. The CDR3 bases are TGTGCCTGGAGATTCCCAGGGCCCAAAGGCGAGCAGTACTTC. It yields the protein CAWRFPGPKGEQYF.

This chain's CDR3 is CASSQDPLAGSSYNEQFF. The CDR3 DNA sequence: TGCGCCAGCAGCCAAGACCCACTAGCGGGCAGCTCCTACAATGAGCAGTTCTTC. The chain combines TRBV4-3 with TRBJ2-1, with 9 bases fitting TRBD2. The CDR3 has 18 amino acids. Trimming cost V 0 bases and J 0 bases; bases outside gene matches: 6. Germline-derived CDR1 and CDR2 are LGHNA and YSLEER.

This chain joins TRBV7-6 and TRBJ2-3, with D perhaps TRBD2 (6 bases). Trimming took 1 base from V and 0 from J, leaving 8 bases between them. Germline CDR1 and CDR2: SGHVS and FNYEAQ. CDR3 length equals 15 residues. The CDR3 region is CASSLGLGSTDTQYF. CDR3 nucleotide sequence: TGTGCCAGCAGCTTAGGACTAGGAAGCACAGATACGCAGTATTTT.

J is TRBJ1-1 and V is TRBV11-2, with D tentatively TRBD1 (6 bases). V lost 1 base and J 4 bases, leaving 16 bases between the germline ends. The CDR3 is 16 residues long. Germline loops: CDR1 SGHAT, CDR2 FQNNGV. CDR3 sequence: CASSLAGTGTITEAFF. In DNA form, the CDR3 reads TGTGCCAGCAGCTTAGCGGGCACCGGGACAATCACTGAAGCTTTCTTT. The whole variable domain, remainder taken from reference TRBV11-2 and TRBJ1-1, is EAGVAQSPRYKIIEKRQSVAFWCNPISGHATLYWYQQILGQGPKLLIQFQNNGVVDDSQLPKDRFSAERLKGVDSTLKIQPAKLEDSAVYLCASSLAGTGTITEAFFGQGTRLTVV.

The gene calls are TRBV7-2 and TRBJ2-7; D call uncertain. V was clipped by 5 bases and J by 0 bases, with 11 bases between them. The CDR3 covers 14 residues. Per the germline V gene, CDR1 is SGHTA and CDR2 is FQGNSA. This chain's CDR3 is CASSPQEISYEQYF. CDR3 coding DNA: TGTGCCAGCAGCCCGCAGGAAATCTCCTACGAGCAGTACTTC.

The chain combines TRBV29-1 with TRBJ2-5; 9 bases line up with TRBD1. Trimming took 4 bases from V and 4 from J; bases not matched to a gene: 7. From germline, CDR1 is SQVTM and CDR2 ANQGSEA. CDR3 length equals 14 residues. The CDR3 nucleotides read TGCAGCGTTGTCCGTCCGGGACAGGGAGAGACCCAGTACTTC. Protein product: CSVVRPGQGETQYF.

V and J are TRBV4-2 and TRBJ2-3; TRBD2 aligns across 8 bases. CDR1 and CDR2 (germline): LGHNA, YNFKEQ. The CDR3 contains 16 residues. Unmatched junction bases numbered 13, after V lost 8 bases and J lost 3 bases. In DNA, the CDR3 is TGTGCCAGCGGATGGCCGGGGCGGGGGGATACAGATACGCAGTATTTT. Amino acids: CASGWPGRGDTDTQYF.